The TCR beta chain described here comes from a study of T-cell reconstitution after alpha-beta-depleted transplantation in children. This clonotype has more than one count but fewer than ten. The target antigen is unknown. Study observations and caveats: Alpha-beta T cells about two months after transplant reportedly derived from several hundred expanded graft clones. Newly made T cells mostly supplied T-cell counts and diversity one year after transplant. Surviving recipient T cells and thymic progenitors accounted for the high day-60 TCRbeta diversity observed in some patients.

Unique molecular identifiers featured in how the TCRbeta library was prepared. TCRdb re-called the PCR reads with MiXCR, one entry per CDR3 protein. This repertoire shows 200,000 to 250,000 distinct CDR3 sequences, approximately 8% found once; its top ten account for approximately 34%. This clonotype originated in a male patient under 10 years old who had a stem cell transplant for acute myeloid leukemia, so the T cells may come from the graft donor. The sample consisted of PBMCs, mostly from graft donor cells, taken 360 days after TCRalphabeta/CD19-depleted stem cell transplant.

CDR3 in DNA: TGTGCCAGCAGCTACCTGCCCCGACCACGCACAGATACGCAGTATTTT. This gives the protein CASSYLPRPRTDTQYF. V and J are TRBV13 and TRBJ2-3; D not resolved. The germline CDR1 and CDR2 sequences are PRHDT and FYEKMQ (reference sequence). The CDR3 is made up of 16 amino acids. V was shortened by 4 bases and J by 1 base, with 15 bases between the two germline ends.